These T cell receptor beta chains were read from a single sample in a study of T cells in Graves' hyperthyroidism and ophthalmopathy. TCRdb processed the multiplex PCR reads anew with MiXCR; each CDR3 protein has one entry. The table includes roughly 570,000 distinct CDR3 sequences, around a sixth detected once. Sequenced material: blood. These receptors were collected from a woman in her twenties or thirties with Graves' hyperthyroidism. Each CDR3 is given with its conserved first and last residue. Fields, in order: J gene, clone size, V gene, D gene, CDR3 DNA, CDR3 protein. The D gene is left open where the match is weak. The size field is filled for only some rows; it gives once, few, many or a size class.

TRBJ2-1,many,TRBV6-2/TRBV6-3,.,TGTGCCAGCAGCCGGGGGTTCCGGGAGCAGTTCTTC,CASSRGFREQFF
TRBJ1-1,few,TRBV10-3,.,TGTGCCATCAGCCTCCAGGGTAGAGTCACTGAAGCTTTCTTT,CAISLQGRVTEAFF
TRBJ2-7,many,TRBV30,.,TGTGCCTGGAGTGTACAGTCCGAGCAGTACTTC,CAWSVQSEQYF
TRBJ1-3,.,TRBV9,.,TGTGCCAGCAGCGTAATGGGAACCTCTGGAAACACCATATATTTT,CASSVMGTSGNTIYF
TRBJ2-7,many,TRBV2,TRBD1,TGTGCCAGCAGAACGACAGGGGTCAGGAACGAGCAGTACTTC,CASRTTGVRNEQYF
TRBJ2-3,.,TRBV5-1,TRBD2,TGCGCCAGCAGCCCGTGGACTAGCGTCACAGATACGCAGTATTTT,CASSPWTSVTDTQYF
TRBJ1-1,.,TRBV5-1,TRBD1,TGCGCCAGCAGTGCCGCGGGACAGACAAACACTGAAGCTTTCTTT,CASSAAGQTNTEAFF
TRBJ2-7,.,TRBV6-7,TRBD1,TGTGCCAGTTTATCCGCAGGCGATGCAACAGGGGGAAAATCCTACGAGCAGTACTTC,CASLSAGDATGGKSYEQYF
TRBJ2-7,many,TRBV11-2,TRBD2,TGTGCCAGCTCTTCCCTAGCGGGAGGGCCTATTCTCTACGAGCAGTACTTC,CASSSLAGGPILYEQYF
TRBJ1-6,.,TRBV12-5,.,TGTGCTAGTGGTTTGGTACTTGGGGGCACGATCCCTAATTCACCCCTCCACTTT,CASGLVLGGTIPNSPLHF
TRBJ2-7,many,TRBV5-1,TRBD1,TGCGCCAGCAGCCGACAGGGGAACTACGAGCAGTACTTC,CASSRQGNYEQYF
TRBJ2-1,many,TRBV20-1,TRBD2,TGCAGTGCTCGCCGACTAGCGAATGAGCAGTTCTTC,CSARRLANEQFF
TRBJ1-2,few,TRBV7-9,TRBD1,TGTGCCAGCAGCCCGACTACAGGGGATTATGGCTACACCTTC,CASSPTTGDYGYTF
TRBJ1-1,many,TRBV5-1,.,TGCGCCAGCAGCTTAGGGACAATGGACACTGAAGCTTTCTTT,CASSLGTMDTEAFF
TRBJ2-2,many,TRBV7-6,.,TGTGCCAGCAGCCCCCCCATCGGAGGGCATAGTGGAACCGGGGAGCTGTTTTTT,CASSPPIGGHSGTGELFF
TRBJ2-3,many,TRBV20-1,TRBD2,TGCAGTGCTCCAGCGGGAGGGCTGTTAGGTGATACGCAGTATTTT,CSAPAGGLLGDTQYF
TRBJ2-1,many,TRBV7-9,TRBD2,TGTGCCAGCCGAACTAGCGGGAGGGGGGGAGGTGAGCAGTTCTTC,CASRTSGRGGGEQFF
TRBJ2-7,.,TRBV13,.,TGTGCCAGCAGCGACAGGATGAGCGAGCAGTACTTC,CASSDRMSEQYF
TRBJ2-3,.,TRBV11-1,TRBD2,TGTGCCAGCAGCCGACTAGCGGACTCTAGCACAGATACGCAGTATTTT,CASSRLADSSTDTQYF
TRBJ2-4,.,TRBV6-1,.,TGTGCCAGCAGAGAGAGAGGTCTAGCCAAAAACATTCAGTACTTC,CASRERGLAKNIQYF
TRBJ2-1,.,TRBV9,.,TGTGCCAGCAGCTCGCCCTTTTCTCGAGACGGGAGCTCCTACAATGAGCAGTTCTTC,CASSSPFSRDGSSYNEQFF
TRBJ1-6,.,TRBV30,TRBD1,TGTGCCTGGAGATCGGACAGGGGGTATTTTTCGTCTAATTCACCCCTCCACTTT,CAWRSDRGYFSSNSPLHF
TRBJ2-2,.,TRBV11-3,TRBD2,TGTGCCAGCAGCTCCCGAGATCCGGGACTAGGGCCCCCCGGGGAGCTGTTTTTT,CASSSRDPGLGPPGELFF
TRBJ2-7,.,TRBV7-9,.,TGTGCCAGCAGCTTAGAAGACAGGCTGTACTTC,CASSLEDRLYF
TRBJ1-2,.,TRBV3-1,.,TGTGCCAGCATGGGGGGAGGAAGGGGTGGCTACACCTTC,CASMGGGRGGYTF
TRBJ2-5,many,TRBV20-1,TRBD2,TGCAGTGCTGGGACTAGCGGGAGACTGGCCCAGTACTTC,CSAGTSGRLAQYF
TRBJ2-1,.,TRBV5-1,.,TGCGCCAGCAGCTCCTCATATAACAATGAGCAGTTCTTC,CASSSSYNNEQFF
TRBJ1-1,.,TRBV6-1,.,TGTGCCAGCAGCCTAACCGTTACACGGAACACTGAAGCTTTCTTT,CASSLTVTRNTEAFF
TRBJ2-7,few,TRBV20-1,TRBD1,TGCAGTGCTAGAGACGGGACAGGGGGTGCCTACGAGCAGTACTTC,CSARDGTGGAYEQYF
TRBJ2-1,many,TRBV2,TRBD2,TGTGCCAGCAGTCCGTCCCCTAGCGGGACGGTCAATGAGCAGTTCTTC,CASSPSPSGTVNEQFF
TRBJ2-7,many,TRBV11-2,.,TGTGCCAGCACTACAAACAAACAGGGCGCCCAGAACTACGAGCAGTACTTC,CASTTNKQGAQNYEQYF
TRBJ2-1,many,TRBV7-6,.,TGTGCCAGCAGCTTAGCGGGAGATGGCTACAATGAGCAGTTCTTC,CASSLAGDGYNEQFF
TRBJ2-7,few,TRBV27,.,TGTGCCAGCAGTTTTATGTGGGGGGGCGGTTACGAGCAGTACTTC,CASSFMWGGGYEQYF
TRBJ2-7,many,TRBV18,.,TGTGCCAGCGGACAGAGCTCCTACGAGCAGTACTTC,CASGQSSYEQYF
TRBJ2-3,few,TRBV6-1,.,TGTGCCAGCAGTCAAGCATCGTGGGCAGATACGCAGTATTTT,CASSQASWADTQYF
TRBJ2-7,many,TRBV20-1,.,TGCAGTGCTCGACTTAGCGGATCCTACGAGCAGTACTTC,CSARLSGSYEQYF
TRBJ1-2,.,TRBV27,TRBD1,TGTGCCAGCAGCCCCGGGACAGGGAGCTACACCTTC,CASSPGTGSYTF
TRBJ2-7,few,TRBV2,TRBD2,TGTGCCAGCAGCGCCGGGACTACCAACTACGAGCAGTACTTC,CASSAGTTNYEQYF
TRBJ2-5,few,TRBV20-1,.,TGCAGTGCTAAGAACAGCTGGTACCAAGAGACCCAGTACTTC,CSAKNSWYQETQYF
TRBJ1-5,many,TRBV6-1,.,TGTGCCAGCAGTTCGAACAGATATCAGCCCCAGCATTTT,CASSSNRYQPQHF
TRBJ1-3,many,TRBV12-3/TRBV12-4,TRBD1,TGTGCCAGCAGCAGAAGGACAGGGGGTGAGGCTGGAAACACCATATATTTT,CASSRRTGGEAGNTIYF
TRBJ2-5,many,TRBV27,.,TGTGCCACCGGTAAAGGACAGAAAGAGACCCAGTACTTC,CATGKGQKETQYF
TRBJ1-1,many,TRBV20-1,.,TGCAGTGCTAGGACTCAGGGAAGGGATTCGAAAGCTTTCTTT,CSARTQGRDSKAFF
TRBJ2-3,many,TRBV15,.,TGTGCCACCAGCAGAGATAGAATCAGGACCACAGATACGCAGTATTTT,CATSRDRIRTTDTQYF
TRBJ2-5,.,TRBV3-1,.,TGTGCCAGCAGCCGCCCGGAAGGCGCAGAGACCCAGTACTTC,CASSRPEGAETQYF
TRBJ1-2,.,TRBV6-1,.,TGTGTCAGCAGTGACCTGACAGTAAACTATGGCTACACCTTC,CVSSDLTVNYGYTF
TRBJ2-7,many,TRBV6-5,TRBD1,TGTGCCAGCAGTTACTCGATCGGGACAGGGGGGGACGAGCAGTACTTC,CASSYSIGTGGDEQYF
TRBJ1-6,few,TRBV18,.,TGTGCCAGCTCACCTCGGCCCAATCAAGAGACACCCCTCCACTTT,CASSPRPNQETPLHF
TRBJ2-7,.,TRBV4-2,TRBD2,TGTGCCAGCAGCCAAGAGGGACTAGCGCTGGGGGAGCAGTACTTC,CASSQEGLALGEQYF
TRBJ1-6,many,TRBV12-3/TRBV12-4,.,TGTGCCAGCAGAGCCTCAAGCTCCTATAATTCACCCCTCCACTTT,CASRASSSYNSPLHF